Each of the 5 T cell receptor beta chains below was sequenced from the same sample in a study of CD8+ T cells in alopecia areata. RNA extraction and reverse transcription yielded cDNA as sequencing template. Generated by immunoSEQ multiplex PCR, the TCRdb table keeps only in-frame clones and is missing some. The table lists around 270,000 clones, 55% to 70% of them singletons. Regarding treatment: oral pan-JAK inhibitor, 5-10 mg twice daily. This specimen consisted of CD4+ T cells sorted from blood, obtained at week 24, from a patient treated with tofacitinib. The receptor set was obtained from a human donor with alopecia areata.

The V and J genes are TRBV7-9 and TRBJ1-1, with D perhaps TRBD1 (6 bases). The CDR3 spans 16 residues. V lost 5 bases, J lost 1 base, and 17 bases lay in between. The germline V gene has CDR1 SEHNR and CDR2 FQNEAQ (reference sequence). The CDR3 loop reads CASSGWSRGQNTEAFF. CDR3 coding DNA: TGTGCCAGCAGCGGGTGGTCCAGGGGACAGAACACTGAAGCTTTCTTT.

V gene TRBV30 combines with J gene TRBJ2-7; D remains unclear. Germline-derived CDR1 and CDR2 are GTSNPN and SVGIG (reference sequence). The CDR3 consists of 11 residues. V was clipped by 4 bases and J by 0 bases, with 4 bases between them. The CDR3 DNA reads TGTGCCTGGACTGTCTCCTACGAGCAGTACTTC. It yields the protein CAWTVSYEQYF.

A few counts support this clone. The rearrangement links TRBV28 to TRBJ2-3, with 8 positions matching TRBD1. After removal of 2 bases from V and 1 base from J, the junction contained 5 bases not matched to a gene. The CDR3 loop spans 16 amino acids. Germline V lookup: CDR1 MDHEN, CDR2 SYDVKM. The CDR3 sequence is CASSLGQGAGTDTQYF. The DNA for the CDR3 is TGTGCCAGCAGTTTAGGTCAGGGGGCGGGCACAGATACGCAGTATTTT.

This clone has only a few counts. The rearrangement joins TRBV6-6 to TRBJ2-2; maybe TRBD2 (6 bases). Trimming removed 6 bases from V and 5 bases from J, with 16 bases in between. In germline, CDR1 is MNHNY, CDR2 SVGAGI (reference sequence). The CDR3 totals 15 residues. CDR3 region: CASRPGTPGTGELFF. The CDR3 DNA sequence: TGTGCCAGCAGGCCAGGGACTCCGGGAACCGGGGAGCTGTTTTTT.

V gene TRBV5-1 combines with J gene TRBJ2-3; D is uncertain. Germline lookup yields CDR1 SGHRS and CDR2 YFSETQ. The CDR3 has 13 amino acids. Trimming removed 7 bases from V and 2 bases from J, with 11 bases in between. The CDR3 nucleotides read TGCGCCAGCTCCAATCTGCCCACAGATACGCAGTATTTT. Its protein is CASSNLPTDTQYF.